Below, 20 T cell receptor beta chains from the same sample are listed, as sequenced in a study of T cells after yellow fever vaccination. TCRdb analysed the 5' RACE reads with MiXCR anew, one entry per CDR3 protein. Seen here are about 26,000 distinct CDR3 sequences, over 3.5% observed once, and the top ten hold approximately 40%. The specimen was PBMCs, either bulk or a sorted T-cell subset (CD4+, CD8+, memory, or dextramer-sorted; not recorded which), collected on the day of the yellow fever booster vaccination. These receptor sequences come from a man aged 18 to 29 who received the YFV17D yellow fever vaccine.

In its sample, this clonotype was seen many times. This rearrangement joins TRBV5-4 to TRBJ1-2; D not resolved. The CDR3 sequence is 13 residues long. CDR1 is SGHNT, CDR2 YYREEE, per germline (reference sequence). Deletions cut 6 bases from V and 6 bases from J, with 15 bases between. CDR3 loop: CASIRRRVNGYTF. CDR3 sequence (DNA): TGTGCCAGCATCCGAAGGAGGGTGAATGGCTACACCTTC.

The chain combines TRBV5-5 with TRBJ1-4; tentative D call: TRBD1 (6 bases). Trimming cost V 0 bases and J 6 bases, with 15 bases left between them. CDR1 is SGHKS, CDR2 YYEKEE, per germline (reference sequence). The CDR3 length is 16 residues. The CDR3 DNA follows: TGTGCCAGCAGCTTGGCTCCAGGCAGGGGTGATGAAAAACTGTTTTTT. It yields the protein CASSLAPGRGDEKLFF.

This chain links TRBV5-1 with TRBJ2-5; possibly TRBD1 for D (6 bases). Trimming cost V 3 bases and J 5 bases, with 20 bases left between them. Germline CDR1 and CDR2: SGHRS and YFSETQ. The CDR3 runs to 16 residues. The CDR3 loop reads CASSSNAQGGEETQYF. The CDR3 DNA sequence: TGCGCCAGCAGCTCGAACGCACAGGGTGGGGAGGAGACCCAGTACTTC.

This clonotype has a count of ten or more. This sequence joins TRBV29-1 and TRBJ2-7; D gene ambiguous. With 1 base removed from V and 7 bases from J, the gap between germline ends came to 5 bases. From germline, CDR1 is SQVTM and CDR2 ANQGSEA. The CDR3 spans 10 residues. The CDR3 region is CSVEVGEQYV. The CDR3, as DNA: TGCAGCGTTGAAGTTGGGGAGCAGTACGTC.

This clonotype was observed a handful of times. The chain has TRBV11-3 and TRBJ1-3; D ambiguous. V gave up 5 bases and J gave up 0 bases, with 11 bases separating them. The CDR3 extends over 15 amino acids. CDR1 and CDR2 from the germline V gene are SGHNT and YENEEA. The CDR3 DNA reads TGTGCCAGCAGCAACCGAGGCCTCTCTGGAAACACCATATATTTT. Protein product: CASSNRGLSGNTIYF.

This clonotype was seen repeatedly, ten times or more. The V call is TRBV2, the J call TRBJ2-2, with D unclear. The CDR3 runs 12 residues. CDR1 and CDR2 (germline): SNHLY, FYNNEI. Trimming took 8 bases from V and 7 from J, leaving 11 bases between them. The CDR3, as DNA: TGTGCCAGCTGGATTGTGGTCGGGGAGCTGTTTTTT. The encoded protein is CASWIVVGELFF. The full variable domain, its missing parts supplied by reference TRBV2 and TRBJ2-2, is EPEVTQTPSHQVTQMGQEVILRCVPISNHLYFYWYRQILGQKVEFLVSFYNNEISEKSEIFDDQFSVERPDGSNFTLKIRSTKLEDSAMYFCASWIVVGELFFGEGSRLTVL.

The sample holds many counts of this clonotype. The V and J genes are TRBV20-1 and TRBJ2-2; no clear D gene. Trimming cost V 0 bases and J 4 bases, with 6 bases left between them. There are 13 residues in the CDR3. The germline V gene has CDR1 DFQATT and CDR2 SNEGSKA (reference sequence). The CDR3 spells CSARDRITGELFF. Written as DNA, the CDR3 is TGCAGTGCTAGAGATCGGATCACCGGGGAGCTGTTTTTT.

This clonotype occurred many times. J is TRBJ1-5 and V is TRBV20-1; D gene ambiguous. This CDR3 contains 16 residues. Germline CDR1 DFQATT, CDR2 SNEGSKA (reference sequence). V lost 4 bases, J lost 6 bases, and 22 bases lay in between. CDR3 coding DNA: TGCAGTGCTACCCCCGAATGGGGAGGTATTGGTCAGCCCCAGCATTTT. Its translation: CSATPEWGGIGQPQHF.

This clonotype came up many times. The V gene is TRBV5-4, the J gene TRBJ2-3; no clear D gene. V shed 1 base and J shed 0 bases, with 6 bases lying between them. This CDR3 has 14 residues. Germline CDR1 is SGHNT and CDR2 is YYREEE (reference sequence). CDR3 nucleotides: TGTGCCAGCAGCTTGCTGACTAGCACAGATACGCAGTATTTT. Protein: CASSLLTSTDTQYF.

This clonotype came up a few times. The CDR3: CASSVDGGYNEQFF. CDR3 nucleotide sequence: TGTGCCAGCAGCGTAGACGGGGGCTACAATGAGCAGTTCTTC. The chain carries TRBV9 and TRBJ2-1; tentatively, D is TRBD2 (6 bases). The CDR3 covers 14 residues. Per germline, CDR1 SGDLS and CDR2 YYNGEE. V dropped 0 bases and J dropped 3 bases, with 7 bases sitting between them.

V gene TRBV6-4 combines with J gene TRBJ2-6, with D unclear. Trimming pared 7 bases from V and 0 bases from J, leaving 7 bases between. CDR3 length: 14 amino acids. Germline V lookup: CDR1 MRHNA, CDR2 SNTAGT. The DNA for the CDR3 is TGTGCCAGCAATAGAGACTCTGGGGCCAACGTCCTGACTTTC. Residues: CASNRDSGANVLTF.

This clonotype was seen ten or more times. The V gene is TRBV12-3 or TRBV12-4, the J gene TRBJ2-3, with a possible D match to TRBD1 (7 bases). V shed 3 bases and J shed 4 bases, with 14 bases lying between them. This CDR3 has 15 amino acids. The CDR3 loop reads CASSLGGTGADTQYF. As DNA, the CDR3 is TGTGCCAGCAGTTTGGGGGGAACAGGGGCAGATACGCAGTATTTT.

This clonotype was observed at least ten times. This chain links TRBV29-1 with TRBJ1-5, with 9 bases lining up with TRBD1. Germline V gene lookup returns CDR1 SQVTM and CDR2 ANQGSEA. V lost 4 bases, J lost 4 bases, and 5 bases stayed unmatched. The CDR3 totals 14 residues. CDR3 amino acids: CSVGQGVGNQPQHF. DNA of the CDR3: TGCAGCGTTGGACAGGGGGTAGGGAATCAGCCCCAGCATTTT.

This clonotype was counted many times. The chain's CDR3 is CASSPSLRGEQFF. Written as DNA, the CDR3 is TGTGCCAGCTCACCCTCACTTCGAGGTGAGCAGTTCTTC. The V and J genes are TRBV18 and TRBJ2-1; D is uncertain. CDR1 and CDR2 from the germline V gene are KGHSH and LQKENI. With 3 bases removed from V and 9 bases from J, the gap between germline ends came to 12 bases. The CDR3 has 13 residues.

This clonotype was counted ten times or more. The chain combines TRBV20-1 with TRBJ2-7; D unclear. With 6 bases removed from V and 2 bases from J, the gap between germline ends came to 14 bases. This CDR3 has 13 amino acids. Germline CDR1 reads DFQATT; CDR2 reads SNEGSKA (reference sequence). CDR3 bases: TGCAGTGCCACTTTGGGCAGCACCTACGAGCAGTACTTC. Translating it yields CSATLGSTYEQYF.

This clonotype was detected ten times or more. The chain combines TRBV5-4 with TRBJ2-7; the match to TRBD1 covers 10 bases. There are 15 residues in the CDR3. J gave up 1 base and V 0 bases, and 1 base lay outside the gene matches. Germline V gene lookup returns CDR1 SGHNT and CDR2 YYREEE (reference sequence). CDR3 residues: CASSLVGQGSYEQYF. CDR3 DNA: TGTGCCAGCAGCTTGGTGGGACAGGGGTCCTACGAGCAGTACTTC.

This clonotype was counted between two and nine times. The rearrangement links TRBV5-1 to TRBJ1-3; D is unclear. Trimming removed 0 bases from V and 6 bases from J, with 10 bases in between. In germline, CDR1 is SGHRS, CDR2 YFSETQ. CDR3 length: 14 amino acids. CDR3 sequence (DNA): TGCGCCAGCAGCTTGGAAAATCCCCTAAACACCATATATTTT. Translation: CASSLENPLNTIYF.

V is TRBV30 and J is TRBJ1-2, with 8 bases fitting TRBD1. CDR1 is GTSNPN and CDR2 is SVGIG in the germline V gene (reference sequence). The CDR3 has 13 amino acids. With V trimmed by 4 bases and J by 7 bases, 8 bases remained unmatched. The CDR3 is CAWKRDRPGGYTF. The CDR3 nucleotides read TGTGCCTGGAAAAGGGACAGGCCAGGTGGCTACACCTTC.

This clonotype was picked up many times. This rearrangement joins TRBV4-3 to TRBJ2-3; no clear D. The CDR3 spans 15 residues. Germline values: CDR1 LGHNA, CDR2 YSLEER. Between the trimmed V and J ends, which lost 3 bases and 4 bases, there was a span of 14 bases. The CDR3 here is CASSHWARVPDTQYF. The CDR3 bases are TGCGCCAGCAGCCACTGGGCCCGCGTCCCAGATACGCAGTATTTT.

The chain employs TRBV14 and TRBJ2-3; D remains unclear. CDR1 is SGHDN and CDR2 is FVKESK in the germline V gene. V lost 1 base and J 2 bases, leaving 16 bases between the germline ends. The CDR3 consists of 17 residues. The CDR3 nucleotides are TGTGCCAGCAGCCAAGGGCGAGGTGGCGTTATCACAGATACGCAGTATTTT. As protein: CASSQGRGGVITDTQYF. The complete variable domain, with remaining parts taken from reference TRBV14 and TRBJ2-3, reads EAGVTQFPSHSVIEKGQTVTLRCDPISGHDNLYWYRRVMGKEIKFLLHFVKESKQDESGMPNNRFLAERTGGTYSTLKVQPAELEDSGVYFCASSQGRGGVITDTQYFGPGTRLTVL.